The 8 T cell receptor beta chains in this list originate from one sample, sequenced in a study of blood T cell repertoires in COVID-19. The assay was immunoSEQ multiplex PCR, and TCRdb's table has in-frame clones only and misses some. The sample yields fewer than 30,000 clones, 70% to 90% seen once. What was sequenced was peripheral blood. The receptor source for this set is a woman aged 80 or over with COVID-19, enrolled during active disease.

V is TRBV30 and J is TRBJ1-4; the match to TRBD1 covers 7 bases. The CDR3 totals 16 residues. V lost 2 bases and J lost 8; bases outside the gene matches: 14. The germline V gene has CDR1 GTSNPN and CDR2 SVGIG (reference sequence). The CDR3 sequence is CAWSTYPRGQREKLFF. CDR3 sequence (DNA): TGTGCCTGGAGTACATACCCGAGGGGGCAGCGCGAAAAACTGTTTTTT.

This chain joins TRBV6-5 and TRBJ1-1; D remains ambiguous. This CDR3 has 12 residues. Germline V gives CDR1 MNHEY, CDR2 SVGAGI. V lost 4 bases to trimming and J lost 4 bases, with 7 bases between them. Here the CDR3 DNA reads TGTGCCAGCAGTTCCCCGGGCACTGAAGCTTTCTTT. It translates to CASSSPGTEAFF.

The V and J genes are TRBV18 and TRBJ1-1, with a weak D call TRBD1 (6 bases). Germline V gene sequence: CDR1 KGHSH, CDR2 LQKENI. V lost 0 bases and J lost 7, with 9 bases in between. The CDR3 loop spans 13 amino acids. The CDR3 reads CASSPPGQYEAFF. CDR3 DNA sequence: TGTGCCAGCTCACCACCCGGACAGTATGAAGCTTTCTTT.

V is TRBV9 and J is TRBJ2-5; 11 bases agree with TRBD2. V trimming: 0 bases; J trimming: 5 bases; junction bases outside the gene matches: 9. This CDR3 is built from 17 residues. Per germline, CDR1 SGDLS and CDR2 YYNGEE. CDR3 amino acids: CASSVGGTSGKRETQYF. The CDR3 DNA reads as TGTGCCAGCAGCGTAGGAGGGACTAGCGGCAAGCGGGAGACCCAGTACTTC.

The chain links TRBV7-2 to TRBJ1-1; 8 bases align to TRBD1. The CDR3 length is 14 residues. Germline CDR1 is SGHTA and CDR2 is FQGNSA. V dropped 3 bases and J dropped 6; count of bases not matched to a gene: 6. CDR3 sequence (DNA): TGTGCCAGCAGCTTCGACAGGGGTTCGGCTGAAGCTTTCTTT. It specifies CASSFDRGSAEAFF. Filled out from reference TRBV7-2 and TRBJ1-1, the complete variable domain reads GAGVSQSPSNKVTEKGKDVELRCDPISGHTALYWYRQSLGQGLEFLIYFQGNSAPDKSGLPSDRFSAERTGGSVSTLTIQRTQQEDSAVYLCASSFDRGSAEAFFGQGTRLTVV.

The rearrangement links TRBV29-1 to TRBJ1-1; D is perhaps TRBD1 (6 bases). There are 13 residues in the CDR3. The germline V and J ends were trimmed by 3 bases and 1 base, with 9 bases remaining between them. Germline CDR1 and CDR2: SQVTM and ANQGSEA. The CDR3 DNA reads TGCAGCGTTGAGGGCAGGGGGAACACTGAAGCTTTCTTT. This translates into CSVEGRGNTEAFF. Using reference TRBV29-1 and TRBJ1-1 for the parts outside the CDR3, the full variable domain is SAVISQKPSRDICQRGTSLTIQCQVDSQVTMMFWYRQQPGQSLTLIATANQGSEATYESGFVIDKFPISRPNLTFSTLTVSNMSPEDSSIYLCSVEGRGNTEAFFGQGTRLTVV.

The rearrangement links TRBV19 to TRBJ1-5; D not certain. CDR3 length: 13 residues. Per germline, CDR1 LNHDA and CDR2 SQIVND (reference sequence). V was cut by 2 bases and J by 4 bases, with 6 bases left in between. DNA of the CDR3: TGTGCCAGTAGTATAAGAGGGAATCAGCCCCAGCATTTT. Protein product: CASSIRGNQPQHF.

V gene TRBV5-6 combines with J gene TRBJ1-6; D gene uncertain. The V gene's germline CDR1 is SGHDT and CDR2 YYEEEE. V shed 3 bases and J shed 7 bases, with 14 bases lying between them. This CDR3 is built from 15 residues. The CDR3 nucleotides read TGTGCCAGCAGCTCCACCACGGGATACAATTCACCCCTCCACTTT. This sequence encodes CASSSTTGYNSPLHF.